This T cell receptor beta chain was found in a study of blood T cell repertoires in COVID-19 (dated by TCRdb to 2020 to 2022). With regard to the full study: Samples covering the acute and convalescent phases of COVID-19 were provided by collaborators in the United States, Italy and Spain. The material from the prospective study consisted of cDNA or gDNA derived from T cells, B-cell-depleted T cells, or PBMCs. Deeply sampled blood TCRbeta repertoires from subjects exposed to, actively infected with, or recovered from COVID-19 were included in the dataset. The repertoires were released in a freely available public database meant as a resource for research on the immune response to SARS-CoV-2. Samples came from the ongoing ImmuneRACE study (first 160 participants) plus 1,254 subjects from 6 global collaborators. Nearly every sample came with metadata listing a de-identified subject ID, COVID-19 status, age in years and sex. HLA class I and class II types, where available, came from metadata supplied by the sample provider rather than from assay-based typing. On the study overall, not on this receptor specifically: Clinical and demographic metadata were provided uncurated, with the amount varying by source and participant.

TCRbeta CDR3 regions were amplified from genomic DNA using the immunoSEQ Assay, a bias-controlled multiplex PCR. The study's own analysis went as follows. The number of nucleated cells in each sample was estimated from the amplification of reference gene primers within the assay. To quantify the absolute abundance of each unique TCRbeta CDR3 rearrangement, sequence reads were collapsed and filtered. For each sample, productive Simpson clonality was calculated as the square root of Simpson's diversity index across productive rearrangements. The source is immuneACCESS, and TCRdb retained only in-frame sequences with V and J called. Part of the clones is not carried over; for the studies checked, unresolved V genes explain less than half of this, and the remainder is unexplained. V, J and clone size reflect that table, while D and trimming were determined from the DNA. In this sample the table shows some 100,000 clones, approximately 88% of which occur a single time. The ten largest clones add up to 3% to 4% of the sample.

Germline trimming amounts to 6 bases on V and 7 bases on J, with 3 as the count of junction bases outside the gene matches. CDR1 and CDR2, per the germline V gene, are MRHNA and SNTAGT. CDR3 length: 13 amino acids, cysteine to phenylalanine. The read is trimmed to its CDR3 DNA, 39 bases read in frame from base 1. With respect to this clone: No antigen is known for it. Within one base of it there is no much larger clone, and no base qualities were kept.

Collaborating institutions collected whole blood in K2EDTA tubes following their own protocols. Collaborator samples were shipped for TCRbeta analysis as frozen whole blood, isolated PBMCs, or DNA extracted from either sample type. The rearrangement joined TRBV6-4 to TRBJ1-6; TRBD1 fits 7 bases in the junction. This sequence originates from a woman between 65 and 79 years old with acute or convalescent COVID-19. Input material: peripheral blood. The DNA is TGTGCCAGCAGGACAGGGTTAAATTCACCCCTCCACTTT. It translates as CASRTGLNSPLHF.